This T cell receptor beta chain was retrieved from a study of immune evolution from preneoplasia to lung adenocarcinoma. Study details: HLA loss of heterozygosity: over 5.5% AIS, about 15% MIA, approximately 31% ADC, none AAH. Study observations and caveats: Top clone frequencies peaked in normal lung, apparently declining through invasive adenocarcinoma. Normal lung had highest clonality; later lesions appeared denser, more diverse.

For this clone: The antigen is not known.

Patient tissue came from resections in Japan or China, 2014–2017. Using immunoSEQ multiplex PCR, the repertoire was profiled, and TCRdb retains in-frame clones only, with some absent. Of more than 4,000 clones in the sample, roughly 77% were seen once. The CDR3 is 13 amino acids. Germline values: CDR1 MNHEY, CDR2 SVGAGI. V dropped 4 bases and J dropped 8 bases, with 11 bases sitting between them. The V gene is TRBV6-5, the J gene TRBJ1-4, with a tentative D call TRBD1 (6 bases). What was sequenced was FFPE invasive lung adenocarcinoma tissue. This sequence was found in a person in their 70s with invasive lung adenocarcinoma. Some clones in this sample may be carry-over from other donors' samples. The CDR3 DNA reads as TGTGCCAGCAGTTCGGGGGGCCAGGAAAAACTGTTTTTT. This sequence encodes CASSSGGQEKLFF.